This T cell receptor (beta chain) appears in the sequencing data of a study of blood T cell repertoires in COVID-19. Looked up from germline, CDR1 is KGHSH and CDR2 is LQKENI. The CDR3 contains 16 residues. Trimming removed 0 bases from V and 6 bases from J; junction bases left unmatched: 6. Assay used: immunoSEQ multiplex PCR; TCRdb lists only in-frame clones, some missing. The profile shows fewer than 350,000 clones, about 86% of them singletons. The receptor comes from a woman between 35 and 50 years old with acute COVID-19. Sequencing was done on a sample of PBMCs or T cells enriched from blood (not recorded which). The chain couples TRBV18 to TRBJ2-1; 9 positions match TRBD2. CDR3 nucleotide sequence: TGTGCCAGCTCACCACCCGGGCTAGCGGGGATCAATGAGCAGTTCTTC. Translated: CASSPPGLAGINEQFF. Together with reference TRBV18 and TRBJ2-1, the CDR3 gives the full variable domain: NAGVMQNPRHLVRRRGQEARLRCSPMKGHSHVYWYRQLPEEGLKFMVYLQKENIIDESGMPKERFSAEFPKEGPSILRIQQVVRGDSAAYFCASSPPGLAGINEQFFGPGTRLTVL.